This TCR beta chain was retrieved from a study of human T cells and chemical hapten exposure. On the study more broadly: Patch tests containing 0.01% DPC, applied to the upper back, were read at 6 days. Diagnoses of alopecia areata, totalis or universalis occurred in mostly female patients.

The time point is: patch test 1, 2 weeks after DPC sensitization. Stated treatment: therapeutic diphenylcyclopropenone sensitization with weekly scalp DPC. Germline lookup yields CDR1 LGHDT and CDR2 YNNKEL (reference sequence). The ends were cut back, 3 bases at V and 6 bases at J, with 12 bases in the middle. The length of the CDR3 is 14 residues. TCRdb re-called the RACE reads through MiXCR, storing one row per CDR3 protein. The table lists about 380,000 distinct CDR3 sequences, 4% to 5.5% of them singletons. The chain carries TRBV3-1 and TRBJ2-1, with a weak D call TRBD2 (6 bases). Sequencing used whole blood, obtained in connection with sensitization to the hapten diphenylcyclopropenone (DPC). This receptor was identified in a woman aged 45-65 years with alopecia areata. Some clones in this sample may be carry-over from other donors' samples. CDR3 protein: CASSQNRRANEQFF. Here the CDR3 DNA reads TGTGCCAGCAGCCAGAACAGGAGGGCCAATGAGCAGTTCTTC.